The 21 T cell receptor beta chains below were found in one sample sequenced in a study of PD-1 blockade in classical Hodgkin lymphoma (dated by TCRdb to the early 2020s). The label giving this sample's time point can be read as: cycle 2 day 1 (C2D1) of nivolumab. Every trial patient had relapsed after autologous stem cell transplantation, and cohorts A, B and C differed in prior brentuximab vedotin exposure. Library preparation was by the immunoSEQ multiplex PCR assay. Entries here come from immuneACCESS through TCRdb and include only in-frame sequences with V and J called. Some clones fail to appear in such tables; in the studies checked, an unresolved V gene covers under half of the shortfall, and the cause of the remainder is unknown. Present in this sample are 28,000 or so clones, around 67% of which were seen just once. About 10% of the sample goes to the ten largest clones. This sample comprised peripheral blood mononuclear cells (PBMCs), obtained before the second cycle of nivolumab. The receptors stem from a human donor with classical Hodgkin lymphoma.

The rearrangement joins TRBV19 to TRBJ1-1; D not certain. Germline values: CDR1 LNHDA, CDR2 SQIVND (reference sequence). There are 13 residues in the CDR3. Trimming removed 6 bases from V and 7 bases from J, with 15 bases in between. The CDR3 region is CASSALRELEAFF. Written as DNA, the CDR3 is TGTGCCAGTAGCGCCTTGCGGGAGCTTGAAGCTTTCTTT.

The CDR3 protein is CAISAQTGAYEQYF. Written as DNA, the CDR3 is TGTGCCATCAGCGCTCAGACAGGGGCCTACGAGCAGTACTTC. The rearrangement joins TRBV10-3 to TRBJ2-7; the match to TRBD1 covers 8 bases. CDR3 size: 14 residues. The junction had 6 bases not matched to a gene; V was cut back by 6 bases and J by 2 bases. CDR1 is ENHRY, CDR2 SYGVKD, per germline.

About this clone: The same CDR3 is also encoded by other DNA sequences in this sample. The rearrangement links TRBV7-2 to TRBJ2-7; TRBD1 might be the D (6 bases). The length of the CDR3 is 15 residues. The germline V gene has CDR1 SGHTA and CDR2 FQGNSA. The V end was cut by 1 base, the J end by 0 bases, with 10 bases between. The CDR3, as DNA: TGTGCCAGCAGCTTAGGCAGGGGCTCCTCCTACGAGCAGTACTTC. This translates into CASSLGRGSSYEQYF.

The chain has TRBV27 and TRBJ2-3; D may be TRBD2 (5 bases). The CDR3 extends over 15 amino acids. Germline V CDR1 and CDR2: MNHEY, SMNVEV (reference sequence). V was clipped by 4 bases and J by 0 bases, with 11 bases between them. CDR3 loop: CASSSASWSTDTQYF. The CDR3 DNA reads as TGTGCCAGCAGTTCCGCTAGCTGGAGCACAGATACGCAGTATTTT.

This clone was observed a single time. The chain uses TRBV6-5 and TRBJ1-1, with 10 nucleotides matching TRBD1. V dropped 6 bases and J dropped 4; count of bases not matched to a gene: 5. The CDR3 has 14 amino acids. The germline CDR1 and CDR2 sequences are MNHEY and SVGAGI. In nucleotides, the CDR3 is TGTGCCAGCAGCCGACAGGGGGCGGGCACTGAAGCTTTCTTT. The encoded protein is CASSRQGAGTEAFF.

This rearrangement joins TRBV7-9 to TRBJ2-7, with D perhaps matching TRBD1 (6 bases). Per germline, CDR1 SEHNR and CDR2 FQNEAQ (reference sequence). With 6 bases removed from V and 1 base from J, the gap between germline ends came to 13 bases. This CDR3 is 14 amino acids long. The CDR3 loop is CASSQKQGSYEQYF. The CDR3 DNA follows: TGTGCCAGCAGTCAAAAACAGGGTTCCTACGAGCAGTACTTC.

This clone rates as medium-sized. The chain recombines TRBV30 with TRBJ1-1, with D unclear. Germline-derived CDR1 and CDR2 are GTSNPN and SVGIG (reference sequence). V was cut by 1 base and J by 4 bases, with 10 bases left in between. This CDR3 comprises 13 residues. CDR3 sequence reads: CAWSAQAATEAFF. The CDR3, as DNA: TGTGCCTGGAGTGCGCAGGCCGCCACTGAAGCTTTCTTT. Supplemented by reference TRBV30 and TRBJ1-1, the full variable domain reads SQTIHQWPATLVQPVGSPLSLECTVEGTSNPNLYWYRQAAGRGLQLLFYSVGIGQISSEVPQNLSASRPQDRQFILSSKKLLLSDSGFYLCAWSAQAATEAFFGQGTRLTVV.

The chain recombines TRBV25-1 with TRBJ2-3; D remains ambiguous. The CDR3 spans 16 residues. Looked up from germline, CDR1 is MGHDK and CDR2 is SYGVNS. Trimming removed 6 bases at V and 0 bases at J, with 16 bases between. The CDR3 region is CASSPSGIVSTDTQYF. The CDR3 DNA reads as TGTGCCAGCAGCCCATCCGGAATAGTTAGCACAGATACGCAGTATTTT. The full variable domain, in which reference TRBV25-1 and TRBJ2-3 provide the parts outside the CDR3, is EADIYQTPRYLVIGTGKKITLECSQTMGHDKMYWYQQDPGMELHLIHYSYGVNSTEKGDLSSESTVSRIRTEHFPLTLESARPSHTSQYLCASSPSGIVSTDTQYFGPGTRLTVL.

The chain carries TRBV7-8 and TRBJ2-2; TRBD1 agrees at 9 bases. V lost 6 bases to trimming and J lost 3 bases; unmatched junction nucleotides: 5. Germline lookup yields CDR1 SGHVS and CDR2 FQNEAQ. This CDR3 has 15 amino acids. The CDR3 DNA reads TGTGCCAGCAGTTATTGGACAGGGGACACCGGGGAGCTGTTTTTT. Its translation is CASSYWTGDTGELFF.

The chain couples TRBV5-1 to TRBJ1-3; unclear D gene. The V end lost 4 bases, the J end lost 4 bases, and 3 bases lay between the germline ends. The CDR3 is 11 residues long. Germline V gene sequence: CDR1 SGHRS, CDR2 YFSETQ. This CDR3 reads CASSDGNTIYF. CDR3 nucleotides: TGCGCCAGCAGCGACGGAAACACCATATATTTT.

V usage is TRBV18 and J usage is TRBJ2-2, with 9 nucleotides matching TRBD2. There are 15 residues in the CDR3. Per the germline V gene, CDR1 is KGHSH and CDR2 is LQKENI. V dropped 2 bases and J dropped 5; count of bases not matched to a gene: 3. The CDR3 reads CASSPFSGGTGELFF. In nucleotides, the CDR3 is TGTGCCAGCTCACCATTCAGCGGGGGGACCGGGGAGCTGTTTTTT.

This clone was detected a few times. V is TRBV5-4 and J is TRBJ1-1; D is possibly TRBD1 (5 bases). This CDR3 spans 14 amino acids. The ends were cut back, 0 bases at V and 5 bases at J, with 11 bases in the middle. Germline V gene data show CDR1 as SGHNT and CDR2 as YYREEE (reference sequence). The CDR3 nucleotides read TGTGCCAGCAGCTTGGGTGGGGGTACTACTGAAGCTTTCTTT. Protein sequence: CASSLGGGTTEAFF.

The CDR3 region is CAWRGGTGGNQPQHF. The CDR3 nucleotides read TGTGCCTGGAGAGGGGGAACAGGGGGCAATCAGCCCCAGCATTTT. V usage is TRBV30 and J usage is TRBJ1-5; 7 bases map to TRBD1. CDR3 length: 15 residues. CDR1 GTSNPN and CDR2 SVGIG come from the germline V gene (reference sequence). The V segment lost 3 bases and the J segment 2 bases; nucleotides outside the gene matches: 7.

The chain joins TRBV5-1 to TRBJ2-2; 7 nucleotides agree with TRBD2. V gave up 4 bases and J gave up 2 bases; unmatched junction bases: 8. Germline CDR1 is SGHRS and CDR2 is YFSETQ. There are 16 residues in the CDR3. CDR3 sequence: CASSSWASGNTGELFF. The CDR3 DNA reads TGCGCCAGCAGCAGCTGGGCTAGCGGAAACACCGGGGAGCTGTTTTTT.

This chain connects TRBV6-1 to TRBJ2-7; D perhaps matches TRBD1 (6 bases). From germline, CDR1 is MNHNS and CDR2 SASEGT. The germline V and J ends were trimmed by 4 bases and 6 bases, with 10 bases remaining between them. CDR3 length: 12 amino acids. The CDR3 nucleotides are TGTGCCAGCAGTGCCGGACAGACCGAGCAGTACTTC. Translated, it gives CASSAGQTEQYF.

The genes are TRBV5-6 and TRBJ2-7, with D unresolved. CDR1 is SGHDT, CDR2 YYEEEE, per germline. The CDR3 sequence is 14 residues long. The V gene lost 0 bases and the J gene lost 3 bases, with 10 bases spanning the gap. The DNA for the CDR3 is TGTGCCAGCAGCTTGGCCGAGGTAAGCTACGAGCAGTACTTC. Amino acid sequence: CASSLAEVSYEQYF.

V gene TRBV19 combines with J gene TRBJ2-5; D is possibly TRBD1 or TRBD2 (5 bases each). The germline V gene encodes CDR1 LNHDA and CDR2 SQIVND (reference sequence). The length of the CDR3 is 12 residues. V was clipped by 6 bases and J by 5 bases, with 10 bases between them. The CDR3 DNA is TGTGCCAGTAGCCTAGAGGGGGAGACCCAGTACTTC. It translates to CASSLEGETQYF.

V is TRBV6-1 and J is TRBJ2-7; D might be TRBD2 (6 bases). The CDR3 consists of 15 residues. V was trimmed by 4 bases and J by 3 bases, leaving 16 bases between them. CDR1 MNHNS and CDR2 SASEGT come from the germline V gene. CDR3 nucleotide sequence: TGTGCCAGCAGTGTCGCCCACCAGGGAGGCTACGAGCAGTACTTC. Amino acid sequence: CASSVAHQGGYEQYF.

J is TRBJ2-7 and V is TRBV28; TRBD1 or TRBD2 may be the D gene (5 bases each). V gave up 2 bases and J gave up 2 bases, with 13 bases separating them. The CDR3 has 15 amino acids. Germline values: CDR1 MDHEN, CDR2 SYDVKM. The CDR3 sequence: CASSLIGGPAYEQYF. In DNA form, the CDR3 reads TGTGCCAGCAGTTTAATTGGGGGACCCGCCTACGAGCAGTACTTC.

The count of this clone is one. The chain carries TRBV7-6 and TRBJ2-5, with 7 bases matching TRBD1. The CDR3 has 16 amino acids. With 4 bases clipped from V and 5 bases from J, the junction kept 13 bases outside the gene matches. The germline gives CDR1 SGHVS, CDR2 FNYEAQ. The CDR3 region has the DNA TGTGCCAGCAGCTCCGGACAGGCTCGGCCTGTGGAGACCCAGTACTTC. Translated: CASSSGQARPVETQYF.

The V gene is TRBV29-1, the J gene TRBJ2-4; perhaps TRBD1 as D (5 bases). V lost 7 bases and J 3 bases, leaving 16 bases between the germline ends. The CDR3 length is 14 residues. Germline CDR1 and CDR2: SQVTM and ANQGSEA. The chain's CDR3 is CSAKGQGGKNIQYF. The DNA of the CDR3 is TGCAGCGCCAAAGGGCAGGGCGGCAAAAACATTCAGTACTTC.